Listed here are 29 T cell receptor beta chains from one sample, sequenced in a study of T cells after yellow fever vaccination (dated by TCRdb to between 2019 and 2020). Library generation was performed with 5' RACE. Sequencing was performed on an Illumina HiSeq 2500. TCRdb reprocessed the public reads (quality trimming at Q25 with fastp, clone calling with MiXCR) and kept in-frame beta chains. Rows with one shared CDR3 protein collapse into an entry with the most common genes and DNA. The sample has just under 600,000 distinct CDR3 sequences on record, roughly 14% of them singletons. 11% to 15% of the sample is held by the ten biggest clonotypes. What the treatment or condition label conveys for this sample: live attenuated yellow fever vaccine strain. The sample was PBMCs, taken on the day of the yellow fever booster vaccination. These receptors were collected from a man aged 30 to 45 who received the YFV17D yellow fever vaccine.

This clonotype has a count of ten or more. The chain joins TRBV27 to TRBJ2-7; D is unclear. The CDR3 is made up of 11 amino acids. V dropped 8 bases and J dropped 2 bases, with 7 bases sitting between them. Germline V lookup: CDR1 MNHEY, CDR2 SMNVEV (reference sequence). In nucleotides, the CDR3 is TGTGCCAGCTGGACCCCCTACGAGCAGTACTTC. Its translation is CASWTPYEQYF.

This clonotype was observed at least ten times. The chain carries TRBV9 and TRBJ2-1, with 7 bases lining up with TRBD2. V lost 5 bases and J lost 3; bases outside the gene matches: 11. The CDR3 loop spans 16 amino acids. Germline CDR1 SGDLS, CDR2 YYNGEE. The CDR3 sequence is CASRPLGGRGYNEQFF. The DNA for the CDR3 is TGTGCCAGCAGACCCCTTGGGGGGAGGGGCTACAATGAGCAGTTCTTC.

This clonotype occurred many times. The chain links TRBV12-3 or TRBV12-4 to TRBJ1-1; D unresolved. This CDR3 is built from 13 residues. V lost 3 bases to trimming and J lost 1 base, with 6 bases between them. CDR3 sequence (DNA): TGTGCCAGCAGTTTTAGGTGGAACACTGAAGCTTTCTTT. This sequence encodes CASSFRWNTEAFF.

This clonotype was counted a few times. This sequence joins TRBV18 and TRBJ2-3; TRBD2 matches 8 bases. The CDR3 covers 13 residues. Germline loops: CDR1 KGHSH, CDR2 LQKENI. The ends lost 10 bases at V and 2 bases at J; junction bases unmatched: 5. The CDR3 region is CATLAGFTDTQYF. The CDR3 nucleotides are TGTGCCACCCTAGCGGGCTTCACAGATACGCAGTATTTT. The whole variable domain, remainder taken from reference TRBV18 and TRBJ2-3, is NAGVMQNPRHLVRRRGQEARLRCSPMKGHSHVYWYRQLPEEGLKFMVYLQKENIIDESGMPKERFSAEFPKEGPSILRIQQVVRGDSAAYFCATLAGFTDTQYFGPGTRLTVL.

The DNA for the CDR3 is TGTGCCAGCACCCCGAGGGCGGCGCACTCTGGCTACACCTTC. It translates to CASTPRAAHSGYTF. This chain links TRBV28 with TRBJ1-2; the D is unclear. The germline V and J ends were trimmed by 7 bases and 7 bases, with 19 bases remaining between them. The germline gives CDR1 MDHEN, CDR2 SYDVKM. The CDR3 is 14 residues long.

The sample holds a few counts of this clonotype. This chain joins TRBV10-3 and TRBJ2-3; 8 bases map to TRBD1. Losses at the gene ends were 8 bases for V and 6 bases for J; bases not matched to a gene: 7. This CDR3 has 13 amino acids. Looked up from germline, CDR1 is ENHRY and CDR2 is SYGVKD. CDR3 DNA sequence: TGTGCCATCCAGGGGGCTCCCGAGGATACGCAGTATTTT. Residues: CAIQGAPEDTQYF.

This clonotype was counted a few times. V is TRBV7-2 and J is TRBJ2-7, with 9 bases fitting TRBD2. The trim removed 2 bases at V and 3 bases at J, leaving 11 bases unmatched. The CDR3 is made up of 17 amino acids. Germline V gives CDR1 SGHTA, CDR2 FQGNSA. The CDR3 region is CASSLIRSGLAHYEQYF. Here the CDR3 DNA reads TGTGCCAGCAGCTTAATTCGGTCGGGACTAGCACACTACGAGCAGTACTTC. The whole variable domain, filled in from reference TRBV7-2 and TRBJ2-7, reads GAGVSQSPSNKVTEKGKDVELRCDPISGHTALYWYRQSLGQGLEFLIYFQGNSAPDKSGLPSDRFSAERTGGSVSTLTIQRTQQEDSAVYLCASSLIRSGLAHYEQYFGPGTRLTVT.

In nucleotides, the CDR3 is TGTGCCAGTAGTGTGGCAGAGGGTGGATATCGGGAGACCCAGTACTTC. This encodes CASSVAEGGYRETQYF. V and J are TRBV19 and TRBJ2-5, with a tentative D call TRBD2 (5 bases). Germline assignment: CDR1 LNHDA and CDR2 SQIVND (reference sequence). The V gene lost 5 bases and the J gene lost 5 bases, with 21 bases spanning the gap. This CDR3 has 16 amino acids.

This sequence joins TRBV7-9 and TRBJ2-1; perhaps TRBD2 as D (5 bases). CDR3 length: 14 residues. CDR1 is SEHNR, CDR2 FQNEAQ, per germline (reference sequence). V lost 0 bases, J lost 12 bases, and 15 bases lay in between. The CDR3 DNA follows: TGTGCCAGCAGCTTAGCGAACAAAGGCGAGGGGCAGTTCTTC. Translated: CASSLANKGEGQFF.

The gene calls are TRBV19 and TRBJ1-1; 7 bases match TRBD1. Looked up from germline, CDR1 is LNHDA and CDR2 is SQIVND (reference sequence). V lost 5 bases, J lost 8 bases, and 11 bases stayed unmatched. The CDR3 is 14 residues long. CDR3 sequence (DNA): TGTGCCAGTAGTCCTAACCGGGACAGAAAAGAAGCTTTCTTT. Translation gives CASSPNRDRKEAFF.

The chain joins TRBV2 to TRBJ2-1; 10 bases are a match to TRBD2. The J segment lost 5 bases and the V segment lost 3 bases, leaving 4 bases of the junction unmatched. The CDR3 spans 15 residues. CDR1 is SNHLY and CDR2 is FYNNEI in the germline V gene. The CDR3, as DNA: TGTGCCAGCAGTGATTCTAGCGGGGGTAACAATGAGCAGTTCTTC. Protein: CASSDSSGGNNEQFF.

This clonotype was recorded at least ten times. J is TRBJ2-6 and V is TRBV7-2, with D hard to call. CDR1 is SGHTA, CDR2 FQGNSA, per germline. V was clipped by 1 base and J by 0 bases, with 4 bases between them. The CDR3 covers 15 residues. In DNA form, the CDR3 reads TGTGCCAGCAGCTTAGGGGACTCTGGGGCCAACGTCCTGACTTTC. Translation: CASSLGDSGANVLTF.

CDR3 in DNA: TGTGCCAGCAGCCCCCCAGGGCCGGTGGCTTTCTTT. Its translation is CASSPPGPVAFF. The rearrangement joins TRBV3-1 to TRBJ1-1; D possibly corresponds to TRBD1 (5 bases). Germline V gives CDR1 LGHDT, CDR2 YNNKEL (reference sequence). The CDR3 length is 12 residues. V was pared by 4 bases and J by 11 bases, with 14 bases between. Full variable domain (outside the CDR3, taken from reference TRBV3-1 and TRBJ1-1): DTAVSQTPKYLVTQMGNDKSIKCEQNLGHDTMYWYKQDSKKFLKIMFSYNNKELIINETVPNRFSPKSPDKAHLNLHINSLELGDSAVYFCASSPPGPVAFFGQGTRLTVV.

The chain carries TRBV27 and TRBJ2-1, with 8 positions matching TRBD1. The length of the CDR3 is 19 residues. Trimming took 1 base from V and 7 from J; bases not matched to a gene: 18. The germline V gene encodes CDR1 MNHEY and CDR2 SMNVEV (reference sequence). In DNA, the CDR3 is TGTGCCAGCAGTTTATTTGGGCAGGGGGCCCCTCGCACCCTAAATGAGCAGTTCTTC. Translated, it gives CASSLFGQGAPRTLNEQFF.

The rearrangement links TRBV20-1 to TRBJ2-7; the D call may be TRBD1 or TRBD2 (5 bases each). This CDR3 region has 15 residues. Trimming left V 3 bases short and J 2 bases short, with 17 bases between. The V gene's germline CDR1 is DFQATT and CDR2 SNEGSKA (reference sequence). The chain's CDR3 is CSASSAWDGPYEQYF. CDR3 DNA sequence: TGCAGTGCTAGTTCGGCCTGGGACGGCCCCTACGAGCAGTACTTC.

The table lists this clonotype with a few counts. The chain links TRBV7-2 to TRBJ2-3; TRBD2 matches at 9 bases. The V and J ends lost 5 bases and 2 bases, in that order; junction bases with no gene match: 8. The CDR3 is 16 amino acids. Germline values: CDR1 SGHTA, CDR2 FQGNSA. The CDR3 reads CASSQTSGAPTDTQYF. CDR3 sequence (DNA): TGTGCCAGCAGCCAGACTAGCGGAGCTCCCACAGATACGCAGTATTTT. The full variable domain, in which reference TRBV7-2 and TRBJ2-3 provide the parts outside the CDR3, is GAGVSQSPSNKVTEKGKDVELRCDPISGHTALYWYRQSLGQGLEFLIYFQGNSAPDKSGLPSDRFSAERTGGSVSTLTIQRTQQEDSAVYLCASSQTSGAPTDTQYFGPGTRLTVL.

The chain carries TRBV7-6 and TRBJ2-1; 7 nucleotides match TRBD2. The trim removed 5 bases at V and 5 bases at J, leaving 12 bases unmatched. The CDR3 sequence is 16 residues long. The germline V gene has CDR1 SGHVS and CDR2 FNYEAQ. This chain's CDR3 is CASSTGVAGLNNEQFF. Written as DNA, the CDR3 is TGTGCCAGCAGCACAGGAGTAGCGGGCTTGAACAATGAGCAGTTCTTC.

The genes are TRBV7-2 and TRBJ2-7; a possible D gene is TRBD2 (5 bases). Trimming left V 4 bases short and J 7 bases short, with 17 bases between. This CDR3 is built from 14 residues. In germline, CDR1 is SGHTA, CDR2 FQGNSA. CDR3 nucleotide sequence: TGTGCCAGCAGCTCCGGACTGCCGTGGCAGGAGCAGTACTTC. Residues: CASSSGLPWQEQYF.

This clonotype has ten or more counts. The chain recombines TRBV12-3 or TRBV12-4 with TRBJ2-3, with a possible D match to TRBD1 (6 bases). The CDR3 loop spans 15 amino acids. Trimming removed 3 bases at V and 5 bases at J, with 15 bases between. The CDR3 nucleotides read TGTGCCAGCAGTTTTGGGACACACATGGGAGATACGCAGTATTTT. Amino acids: CASSFGTHMGDTQYF.

The V and J genes are TRBV7-2 and TRBJ1-5, with TRBD1 matching over 7 bases. Germline CDR1 reads SGHTA; CDR2 reads FQGNSA. The CDR3 spans 13 residues. Trimming cost V 5 bases and J 7 bases; bases outside gene matches: 5. CDR3 DNA: TGTGCCAGCAGCCTCACAGGGGAGCAGCCCCAGCATTTT. Its translation is CASSLTGEQPQHF.

This clonotype was counted only a few times. This rearrangement joins TRBV20-1 to TRBJ2-7, with a tentative D call TRBD1 (5 bases). The CDR3 has 12 residues. Germline CDR1 and CDR2: DFQATT and SNEGSKA (reference sequence). Trimming removed 1 base at V and 6 bases at J, with 10 bases between. CDR3 sequence (DNA): TGCAGTGCTAGAGCAGGGTGGAGCGAGCAGTACTTC. Residues: CSARAGWSEQYF.

This clonotype was counted a few times. One end of the junction fails to match germline, which may point to a read error. The V call is TRBV5-6, the J call TRBJ2-5; D is undetermined. This CDR3 is 14 amino acids long. Germline-derived CDR1 and CDR2 are SGHDT and YYEEEE. This CDR3 reads CASSFYSYPFRSFF. In DNA, the CDR3 is TGTGCCAGCAGCTTTTACTCATACCCGTTCAGAAGCTTCTTC.

This clonotype came up a few times. The chain links TRBV7-3 to TRBJ2-1, with D unresolved. V was shortened by 2 bases and J by 6 bases, with 8 bases between the two germline ends. CDR3 size: 13 residues. Germline assignment: CDR1 SGHTA and CDR2 FQGTGA. In DNA form, the CDR3 reads TGTGCCAGCAGCTTACACCAACTCAATGAGCAGTTCTTC. Translated: CASSLHQLNEQFF.

This chain joins TRBV20-1 and TRBJ2-3, with D hard to call. There are 14 residues in the CDR3. Looked up from germline, CDR1 is DFQATT and CDR2 is SNEGSKA (reference sequence). V was clipped by 5 bases and J by 1 base, with 13 bases between them. DNA for the CDR3: TGCAGTGCTTATAGTGGGTCTCGCACAGATACGCAGTATTTT. Protein: CSAYSGSRTDTQYF.

This clonotype was detected ten times or more. The rearrangement joins TRBV7-9 to TRBJ1-1; D gene unclear. Germline loops: CDR1 SEHNR, CDR2 FQNEAQ (reference sequence). The CDR3 is made up of 13 amino acids. V was shortened by 1 base and J by 4 bases, with 7 bases between the two germline ends. The CDR3 loop reads CASSLEIVTEAFF. Here the CDR3 DNA reads TGTGCCAGCAGCTTAGAGATAGTCACTGAAGCTTTCTTT.

This clonotype was seen only a few times. The rearrangement uses TRBV5-1 and TRBJ2-5; D remains ambiguous. Germline CDR1 SGHRS, CDR2 YFSETQ. V dropped 3 bases and J dropped 2 bases, with 11 bases sitting between them. The CDR3 totals 14 residues. The CDR3 nucleotides are TGCGCCAGCAGCTCCAAAGACGCGCAAGAGACCCAGTACTTC. Protein: CASSSKDAQETQYF.

The gene calls are TRBV6-5 and TRBJ2-1, with 10 positions matching TRBD2. With V trimmed by 2 bases and J by 0 bases, 7 bases remained unmatched. Germline V gives CDR1 MNHEY, CDR2 SVGAGI. The CDR3 is made up of 18 amino acids. DNA of the CDR3: TGTGCCAGCAGTTACCTGGCTAGCGGGAGCGGCTCCTACAATGAGCAGTTCTTC. This sequence encodes CASSYLASGSGSYNEQFF.

The chain uses TRBV3-1 and TRBJ2-4, with 7 bases lining up with TRBD2. CDR3 length: 18 residues. From germline, CDR1 is LGHDT and CDR2 YNNKEL (reference sequence). The V and J ends lost 0 bases and 6 bases, in that order; junction bases with no gene match: 14. The CDR3 region is CASSQEGGGREDGNIQYF. In nucleotides, the CDR3 is TGTGCCAGCAGCCAAGAGGGAGGAGGTCGGGAGGACGGAAACATTCAGTACTTC.

This clonotype occurred a few times. The V and J genes are TRBV6-1 and TRBJ2-7; 7 bases are shared with TRBD1. V was pared by 5 bases and J by 3 bases, with 7 bases of the junction left unmatched. CDR1 MNHNS and CDR2 SASEGT come from the germline V gene. The CDR3 spans 14 residues. The CDR3 sequence is CASSKRGQFYEQYF. The CDR3 DNA reads as TGTGCCAGCAGTAAAAGGGGACAGTTCTACGAGCAGTACTTC.